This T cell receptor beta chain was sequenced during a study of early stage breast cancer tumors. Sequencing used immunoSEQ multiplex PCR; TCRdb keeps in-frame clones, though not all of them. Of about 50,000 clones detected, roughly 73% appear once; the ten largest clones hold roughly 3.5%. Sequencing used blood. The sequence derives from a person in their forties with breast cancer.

The CDR3 nucleotides read TGCGCCAGCAGCCATGACCTCGCCTACGAGCAGTACTTC. This translates into CASSHDLAYEQYF. The chain links TRBV4-1 to TRBJ2-7, with D unresolved. Germline V lookup: CDR1 MGHRA, CDR2 YSYEKL. The CDR3 spans 13 residues. V was cut by 3 bases and J by 2 bases, with 8 bases left in between.